These 2 T cell receptor beta chains share one sample of origin, sequenced in a study of cytomegalovirus exposure and HLA in healthy donors. PCR employed 60 Vbeta and 13 Jbeta primers. Produced via immunoSEQ multiplex PCR; TCRdb's table is partial and in-frame only. The sample consists of around 120,000 clones, roughly 71% of them appearing once. What was sequenced was PBMCs. The receptor source for this set is a man between 35 and 55 years old in good health and CMV-seropositive.

This clone has more than one count but fewer than ten. The rearrangement joins TRBV15 to TRBJ1-5; 7 nucleotides align to TRBD1. The V gene's germline CDR1 is LNHNV and CDR2 YYDKDF (reference sequence). Trimming removed 2 bases from V and 4 bases from J; junction bases left unmatched: 2. The CDR3 has 14 amino acids. The CDR3 sequence: CATSRMTGNQPQHF. The CDR3 bases are TGTGCCACCAGCAGAATGACAGGGAATCAGCCCCAGCATTTT.

The rearrangement uses TRBV2 and TRBJ2-1; TRBD2 might be the D (6 bases). CDR1 is SNHLY, CDR2 FYNNEI, per germline. With 9 bases removed from V and 7 bases from J, the gap between germline ends came to 19 bases. The CDR3 covers 14 residues. The CDR3 loop is CARSRSGVGNEQFF. The CDR3, as DNA: TGTGCCAGATCTCGTTCGGGAGTGGGGAATGAGCAGTTCTTC.